One and the same sample provided the 2 T cell receptor beta chains below, sequenced in a study of T cell clonotyping in hematopoietic cell transplantation. The time point denotes: recipient sample about 28 days before transplant, after cytoreduction. The data were produced by immunoSEQ multiplex PCR, yet TCRdb's version contains in-frame clones alone and is incomplete. Here the sample spans around 45,000 clones, approximately 78% being singletons. The sequenced sample was peripheral blood mononuclear cells, obtained before stem cell transplant. These receptors all stem from a man aged 60-69 years with myelodysplastic syndrome. Some clones in this sample may be carry-over from other donors' samples.

V and J are TRBV27 and TRBJ1-2, with D unresolved. Germline V gene sequence: CDR1 MNHEY, CDR2 SMNVEV (reference sequence). The V and J ends lost 10 bases and 5 bases respectively, with 17 bases between them. The CDR3 is made up of 13 amino acids. Written as DNA, the CDR3 is TGTGCCACCCGGGCGGTCGAGTCTTATGGCTACACCTTC. Its translation is CATRAVESYGYTF.

CDR3 DNA: TGTGCCAGCAGCTTATACAGCACAGATACGCAGTATTTT. This gives the protein CASSLYSTDTQYF. J is TRBJ2-3 and V is TRBV7-2; no reliable D call. V was clipped by 2 bases and J by 0 bases, with 3 bases between them. This CDR3 region has 13 residues. Per the germline V gene, CDR1 is SGHTA and CDR2 is FQGNSA.